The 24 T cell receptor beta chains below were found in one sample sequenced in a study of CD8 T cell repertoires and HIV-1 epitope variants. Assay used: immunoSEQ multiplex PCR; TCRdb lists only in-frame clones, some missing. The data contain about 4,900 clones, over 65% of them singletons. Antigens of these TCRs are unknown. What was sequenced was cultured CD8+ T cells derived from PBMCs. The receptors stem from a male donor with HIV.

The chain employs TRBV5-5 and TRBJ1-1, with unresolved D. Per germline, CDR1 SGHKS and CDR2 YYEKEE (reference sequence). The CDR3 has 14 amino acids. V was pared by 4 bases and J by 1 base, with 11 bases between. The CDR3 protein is CASSRVRGNTEAFF. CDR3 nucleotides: TGTGCCAGCAGCCGGGTGCGGGGGAACACTGAAGCTTTCTTT.

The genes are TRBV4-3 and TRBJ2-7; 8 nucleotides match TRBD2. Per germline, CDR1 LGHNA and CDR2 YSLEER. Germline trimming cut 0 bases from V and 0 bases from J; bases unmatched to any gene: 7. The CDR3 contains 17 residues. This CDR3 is CASSQDFGGGLSYEQYF. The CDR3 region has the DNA TGCGCCAGCAGCCAAGATTTCGGGGGGGGCCTCTCCTACGAGCAGTACTTC.

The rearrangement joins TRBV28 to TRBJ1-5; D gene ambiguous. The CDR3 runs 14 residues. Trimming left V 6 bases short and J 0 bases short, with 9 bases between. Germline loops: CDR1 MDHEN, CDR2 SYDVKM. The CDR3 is CASRIEYSNQPQHF. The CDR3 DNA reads TGTGCCAGCAGAATTGAGTATAGCAATCAGCCCCAGCATTTT.

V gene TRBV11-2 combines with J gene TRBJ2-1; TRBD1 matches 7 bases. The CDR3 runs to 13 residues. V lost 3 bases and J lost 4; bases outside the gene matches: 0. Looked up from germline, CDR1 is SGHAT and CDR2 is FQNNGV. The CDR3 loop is CASSLGQYNEQFF. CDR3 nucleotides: TGTGCCAGCAGCTTGGGACAGTACAATGAGCAGTTCTTC. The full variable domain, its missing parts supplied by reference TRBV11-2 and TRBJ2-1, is EAGVAQSPRYKIIEKRQSVAFWCNPISGHATLYWYQQILGQGPKLLIQFQNNGVVDDSQLPKDRFSAERLKGVDSTLKIQPAKLEDSAVYLCASSLGQYNEQFFGPGTRLTVL.

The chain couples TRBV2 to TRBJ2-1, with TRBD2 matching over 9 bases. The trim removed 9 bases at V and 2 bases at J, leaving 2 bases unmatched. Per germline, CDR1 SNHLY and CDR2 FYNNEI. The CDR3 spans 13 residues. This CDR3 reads CASLAGAYNEQFF. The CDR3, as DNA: TGTGCCAGTTTAGCGGGAGCCTACAATGAGCAGTTCTTC.

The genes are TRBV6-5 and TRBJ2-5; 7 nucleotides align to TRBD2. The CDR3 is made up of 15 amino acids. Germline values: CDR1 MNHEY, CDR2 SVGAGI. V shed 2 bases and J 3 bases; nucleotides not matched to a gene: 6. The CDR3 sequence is CASSYLTSAKETQYF. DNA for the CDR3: TGTGCCAGCAGTTACCTTACTAGCGCCAAAGAGACCCAGTACTTC.

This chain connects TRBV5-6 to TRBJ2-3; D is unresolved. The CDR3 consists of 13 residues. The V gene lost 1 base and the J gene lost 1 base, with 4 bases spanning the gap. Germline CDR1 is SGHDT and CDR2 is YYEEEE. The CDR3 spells CASSLTGTDTQYF. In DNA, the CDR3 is TGTGCCAGCAGCTTGACAGGCACAGATACGCAGTATTTT.

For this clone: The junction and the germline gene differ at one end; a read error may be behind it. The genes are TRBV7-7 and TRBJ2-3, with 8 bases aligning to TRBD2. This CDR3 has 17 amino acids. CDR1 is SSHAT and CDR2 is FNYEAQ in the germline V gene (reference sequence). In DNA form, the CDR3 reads TGTGCTAGCAGCTTAGCGTTACGGCTAGCGGGTAAAAATACGCAGTATTTT. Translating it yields CASSLALRLAGKNTQYF. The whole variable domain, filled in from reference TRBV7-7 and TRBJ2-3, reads GAGVSQSPRYKVTKRGQDVTLRCDPISSHATLYWYQQALGQGPEFLTYFNYEAQPDKSGLPSDRFSAERPEGSISTLTIQRTEQRDSAMYRCASSLALRLAGKNTQYFGPGTRLTVL.

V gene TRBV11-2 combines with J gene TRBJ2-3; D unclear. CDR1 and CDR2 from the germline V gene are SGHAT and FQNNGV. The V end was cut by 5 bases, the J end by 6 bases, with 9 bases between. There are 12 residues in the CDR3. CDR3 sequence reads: CASSILTDTQYF. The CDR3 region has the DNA TGTGCCAGCAGCATCCTTACGGATACGCAGTATTTT. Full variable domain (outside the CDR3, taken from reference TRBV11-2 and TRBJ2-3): EAGVAQSPRYKIIEKRQSVAFWCNPISGHATLYWYQQILGQGPKLLIQFQNNGVVDDSQLPKDRFSAERLKGVDSTLKIQPAKLEDSAVYLCASSILTDTQYFGPGTRLTVL.

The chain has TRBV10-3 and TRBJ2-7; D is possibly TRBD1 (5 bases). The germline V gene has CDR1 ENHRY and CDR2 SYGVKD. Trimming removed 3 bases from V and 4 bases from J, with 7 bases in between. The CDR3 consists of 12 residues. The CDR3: CAISEGAYEQYF. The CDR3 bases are TGTGCCATCAGTGAAGGGGCTTACGAGCAGTACTTC.

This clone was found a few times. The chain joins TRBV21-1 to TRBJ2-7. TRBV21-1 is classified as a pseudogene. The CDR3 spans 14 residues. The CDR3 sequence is CASSKGKGTYEQYF. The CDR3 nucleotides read TGTGCCAGCAGCAAAGGGAAGGGAACCTACGAGCAGTACTTC.

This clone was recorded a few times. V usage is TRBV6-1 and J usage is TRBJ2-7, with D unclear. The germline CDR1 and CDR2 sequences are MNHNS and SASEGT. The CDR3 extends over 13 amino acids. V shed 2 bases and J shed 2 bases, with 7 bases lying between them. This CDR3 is CASSEWVTYEQYF. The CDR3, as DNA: TGTGCCAGCAGTGAATGGGTCACCTACGAGCAGTACTTC.

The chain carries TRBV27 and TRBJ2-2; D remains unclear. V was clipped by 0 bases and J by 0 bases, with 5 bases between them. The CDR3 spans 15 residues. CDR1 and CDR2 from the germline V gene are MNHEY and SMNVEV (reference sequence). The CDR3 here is CASSLSPANTGELFF. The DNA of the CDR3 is TGTGCCAGCAGTTTATCGCCAGCGAACACCGGGGAGCTGTTTTTT.

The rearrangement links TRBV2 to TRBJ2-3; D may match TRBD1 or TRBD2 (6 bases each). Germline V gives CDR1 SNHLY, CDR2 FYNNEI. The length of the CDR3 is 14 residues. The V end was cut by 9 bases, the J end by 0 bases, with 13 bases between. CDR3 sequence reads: CARGGQFSTDTQYF. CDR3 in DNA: TGTGCCAGGGGAGGACAGTTCAGCACAGATACGCAGTATTTT.

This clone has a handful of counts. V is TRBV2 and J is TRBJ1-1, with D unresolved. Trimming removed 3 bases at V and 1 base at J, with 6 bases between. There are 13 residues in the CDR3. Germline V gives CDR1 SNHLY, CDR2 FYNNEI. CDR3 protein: CASSDWGNTEAFF. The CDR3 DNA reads TGTGCCAGCAGTGACTGGGGGAACACTGAAGCTTTCTTT.

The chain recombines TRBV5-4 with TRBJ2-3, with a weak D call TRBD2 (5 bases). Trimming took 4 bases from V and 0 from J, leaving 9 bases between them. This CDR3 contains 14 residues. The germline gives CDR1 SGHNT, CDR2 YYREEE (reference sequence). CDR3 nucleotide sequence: TGTGCCAGCAGCCTGGACTTTAGCACAGATACGCAGTATTTT. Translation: CASSLDFSTDTQYF.

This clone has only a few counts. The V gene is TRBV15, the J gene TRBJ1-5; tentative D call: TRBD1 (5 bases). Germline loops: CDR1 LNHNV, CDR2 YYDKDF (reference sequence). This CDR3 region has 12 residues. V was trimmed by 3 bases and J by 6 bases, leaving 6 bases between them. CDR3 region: CATSRGVQPQHF. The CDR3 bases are TGTGCCACCAGCAGGGGGGTTCAGCCCCAGCATTTT. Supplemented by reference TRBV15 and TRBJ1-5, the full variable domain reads DAMVIQNPRYQVTQFGKPVTLSCSQTLNHNVMYWYQQKSSQAPKLLFHYYDKDFNNEADTPDNFQSRRPNTSFCFLDIRSPGLGDTAMYLCATSRGVQPQHFGDGTRLSIL.

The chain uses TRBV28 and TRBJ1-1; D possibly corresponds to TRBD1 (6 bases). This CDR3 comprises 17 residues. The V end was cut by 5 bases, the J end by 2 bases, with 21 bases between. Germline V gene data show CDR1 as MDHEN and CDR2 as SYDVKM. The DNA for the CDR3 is TGTGCCAGCAGTACGTTCGGTGGACAGAGTATTAACACTGAAGCTTTCTTT. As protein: CASSTFGGQSINTEAFF.

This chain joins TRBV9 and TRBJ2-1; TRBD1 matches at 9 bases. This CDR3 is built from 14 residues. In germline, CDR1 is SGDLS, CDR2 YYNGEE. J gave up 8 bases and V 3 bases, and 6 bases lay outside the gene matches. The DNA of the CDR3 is TGTGCCAGCAGCGACAGCACAGGGGGCGATGAGCAGTTCTTC. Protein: CASSDSTGGDEQFF. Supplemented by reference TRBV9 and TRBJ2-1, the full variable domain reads DSGVTQTPKHLITATGQRVTLRCSPRSGDLSVYWYQQSLDQGLQFLIQYYNGEERAKGNILERFSAQQFPDLHSELNLSSLELGDSALYFCASSDSTGGDEQFFGPGTRLTVL.

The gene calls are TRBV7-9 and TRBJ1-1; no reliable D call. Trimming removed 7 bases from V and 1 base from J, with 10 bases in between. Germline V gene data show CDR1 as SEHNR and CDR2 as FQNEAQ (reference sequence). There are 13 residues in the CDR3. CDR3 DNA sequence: TGTGCCAGCACCGCGGAGGCGAACACTGAAGCTTTCTTT. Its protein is CASTAEANTEAFF.

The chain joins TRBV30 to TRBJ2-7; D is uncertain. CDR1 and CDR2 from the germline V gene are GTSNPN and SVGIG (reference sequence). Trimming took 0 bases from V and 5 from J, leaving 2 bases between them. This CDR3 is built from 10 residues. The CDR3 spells CAWSVDEQYF. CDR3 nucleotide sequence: TGTGCCTGGAGTGTCGACGAGCAGTACTTC. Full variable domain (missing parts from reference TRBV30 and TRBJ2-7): SQTIHQWPATLVQPVGSPLSLECTVEGTSNPNLYWYRQAAGRGLQLLFYSVGIGQISSEVPQNLSASRPQDRQFILSSKKLLLSDSGFYLCAWSVDEQYFGPGTRLTVT.

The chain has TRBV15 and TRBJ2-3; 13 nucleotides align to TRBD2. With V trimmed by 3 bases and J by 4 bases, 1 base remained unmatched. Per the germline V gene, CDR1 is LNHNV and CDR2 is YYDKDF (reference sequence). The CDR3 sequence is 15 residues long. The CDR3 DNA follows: TGTGCCACCAGCAGTACTAGCGGGGGGGCAGATACGCAGTATTTT. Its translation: CATSSTSGGADTQYF.

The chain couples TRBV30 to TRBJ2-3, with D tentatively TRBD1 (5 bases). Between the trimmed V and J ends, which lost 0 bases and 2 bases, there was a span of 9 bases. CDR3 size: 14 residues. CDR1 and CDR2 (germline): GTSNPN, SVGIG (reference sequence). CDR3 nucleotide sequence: TGTGCCTGGAGTGTCGACAGCTACACAGATACGCAGTATTTT. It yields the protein CAWSVDSYTDTQYF.

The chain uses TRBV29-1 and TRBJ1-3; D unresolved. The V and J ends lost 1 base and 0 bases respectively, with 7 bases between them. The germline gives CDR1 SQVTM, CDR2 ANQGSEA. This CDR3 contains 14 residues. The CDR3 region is CSVEVGFSGNTIYF. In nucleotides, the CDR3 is TGCAGCGTTGAAGTTGGATTCTCTGGAAACACCATATATTTT.